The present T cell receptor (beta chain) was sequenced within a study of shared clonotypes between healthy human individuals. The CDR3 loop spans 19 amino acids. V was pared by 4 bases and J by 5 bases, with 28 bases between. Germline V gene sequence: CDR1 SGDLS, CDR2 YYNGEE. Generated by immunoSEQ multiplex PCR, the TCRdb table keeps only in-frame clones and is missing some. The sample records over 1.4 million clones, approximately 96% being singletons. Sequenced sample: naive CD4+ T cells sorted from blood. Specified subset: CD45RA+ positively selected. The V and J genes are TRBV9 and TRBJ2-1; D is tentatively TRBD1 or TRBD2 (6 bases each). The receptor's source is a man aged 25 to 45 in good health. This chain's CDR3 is CASSPSGEDSSRLNNEQFF. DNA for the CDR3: TGTGCCAGCAGCCCCAGTGGGGAGGACAGTTCCCGCCTGAACAATGAGCAGTTCTTC.